What follows are 21 T cell receptor beta chains derived from one specimen sequenced in a study of T cells in tuberculosis. The time point was: new active TB diagnosis, blood taken before or within 7 days of starting treatment. The protocol was immunoSEQ multiplex PCR, while the TCRdb copy is restricted to in-frame clones and leaves out a portion. The table has about 40,000 clones, roughly 94% seen once; the top ten hold 3.5% to 5%. This specimen was PBMCs, taken at tuberculosis diagnosis. Receptors originate from an adult with tuberculosis.

The gene calls are TRBV28 and TRBJ2-7; the match to TRBD2 covers 12 bases. With V trimmed by 8 bases and J by 4 bases, 12 bases remained unmatched. The CDR3 consists of 16 residues. CDR1 and CDR2 (germline): MDHEN, SYDVKM. This CDR3 reads CASHTGLAGKLYEQYF. CDR3 nucleotide sequence: TGTGCCAGCCATACCGGACTAGCGGGGAAACTGTACGAGCAGTACTTC.

This clone came up once. The chain couples TRBV25-1 to TRBJ2-5; TRBD1 might be the D (6 bases). The CDR3 extends over 14 amino acids. The ends were cut back, 5 bases at V and 5 bases at J, with 15 bases in the middle. CDR1 is MGHDK and CDR2 is SYGVNS in the germline V gene. CDR3 nucleotide sequence: TGTGCCAGCAGTTTAGCAGGGGAGATTGAGACCCAGTACTTC. Residues: CASSLAGEIETQYF.

This clone was seen a few times. The chain joins TRBV2 to TRBJ2-1; 8 nucleotides line up with TRBD2. The V segment lost 4 bases and the J segment 12 bases; nucleotides outside the gene matches: 11. This CDR3 region has 14 residues. Germline CDR1 is SNHLY and CDR2 is FYNNEI. The CDR3 DNA sequence: TGTGCCAGCAGTGCTGACGGGGGGGCCGGTGGGCAGTTCTTC. Translation: CASSADGGAGGQFF.

This clone was counted once. This chain connects TRBV5-1 to TRBJ2-3; D perhaps matches TRBD2 (6 bases). V lost 4 bases and J 0 bases, leaving 12 bases between the germline ends. Germline values: CDR1 SGHRS, CDR2 YFSETQ. The CDR3 runs 15 residues. The CDR3 sequence is CASSLGDSSTDTQYF. CDR3 DNA: TGCGCCAGCAGCCTTGGGGACTCTAGCACAGATACGCAGTATTTT.

V usage is TRBV28 and J usage is TRBJ1-5; unclear D gene. Germline assignment: CDR1 MDHEN and CDR2 SYDVKM. V shed 4 bases and J shed 4 bases, with 26 bases lying between them. CDR3 length: 19 amino acids. The DNA of the CDR3 is TGTGCCAGCAGTTCCCCGGGGAGACGGGGATTCCTCGGGAATCAGCCCCAGCATTTT. Translated, it gives CASSSPGRRGFLGNQPQHF.

The V gene is TRBV5-1, the J gene TRBJ1-6; 7 bases match TRBD1. The V and J ends lost 5 bases and 5 bases, in that order; junction bases with no gene match: 10. CDR1 is SGHRS and CDR2 is YFSETQ in the germline V gene. The CDR3 length is 16 residues. CDR3 loop: CASRAPGQLHNSPLHF. The CDR3, as DNA: TGCGCCAGCAGAGCGCCGGGACAGTTACATAATTCACCCCTCCACTTT.

The J gene is TRBJ2-4, the V gene TRBV2, with D perhaps TRBD2 (6 bases). The CDR3 spans 16 residues. Trimming cost V 8 bases and J 0 bases, with 17 bases left between them. Germline assignment: CDR1 SNHLY and CDR2 FYNNEI. CDR3 sequence: CASVGGSGIAKNIQYF. The CDR3 DNA reads TGTGCCAGCGTGGGAGGATCGGGGATAGCCAAAAACATTCAGTACTTC.

The genes are TRBV6-6 and TRBJ2-5; D may be TRBD2 (6 bases). Per germline, CDR1 MNHNY and CDR2 SVGAGI (reference sequence). The CDR3 loop spans 14 amino acids. Trimming stripped 2 bases from V and 5 bases from J, with 12 bases between. CDR3 coding DNA: TGTGCCAGCAGTTACAGGGGACGGGAGGAGACCCAGTACTTC. Translation gives CASSYRGREETQYF.

The V call is TRBV21-1, the J call TRBJ1-2; the listed D gene, TRBD1, was not tested against the DNA. TRBV21-1 is assigned pseudogene status. CDR3 length equals 14 residues. The CDR3 here is CASTSWAQLYGYTF. DNA of the CDR3: TGTGCCAGCACCTCCTGGGCCCAACTCTATGGCTACACCTTC.

The chain uses TRBV4-1 and TRBJ2-2, with D possibly being TRBD2 (7 bases). V lost 1 base to trimming and J lost 4 bases, with 22 bases between them. The germline gives CDR1 MGHRA, CDR2 YSYEKL. The CDR3 consists of 19 residues. In DNA form, the CDR3 reads TGCGCCAGCAGCCAAGCCCCCCTCTACAGGGAGGGGGGCACCGGGGAGCTGTTTTTT. Translation: CASSQAPLYREGGTGELFF.

The chain recombines TRBV7-3 with TRBJ2-1; 7 bases fit TRBD2. The CDR3 covers 19 residues. In germline, CDR1 is SGHTA, CDR2 FQGTGA. V trimming: 5 bases; J trimming: 0 bases; junction bases outside the gene matches: 16. The DNA of the CDR3 is TGTGCCAGCAGCGCCTCGGGGCGGGGGTGGCCTAGCTCCTACAATGAGCAGTTCTTC. Translation: CASSASGRGWPSSYNEQFF.

The gene calls are TRBV10-2 and TRBJ2-5; 8 bases are shared with TRBD2. The CDR3 is made up of 14 amino acids. The germline V gene has CDR1 WSHSY and CDR2 SAAADI. Trimming cost V 7 bases and J 0 bases; bases outside gene matches: 4. This chain's CDR3 is CASKHSGNQETQYF. The CDR3, as DNA: TGCGCCAGCAAACATAGCGGGAACCAAGAGACCCAGTACTTC.

In DNA, the CDR3 is TGTGCCAGCAGCCCCCAGGACAGATGGGGCTACACCTTC. Its translation is CASSPQDRWGYTF. The V and J genes are TRBV14 and TRBJ1-2; perhaps TRBD1 as D (6 bases). Trimming removed 4 bases at V and 8 bases at J, with 14 bases between. Germline CDR1 and CDR2: SGHDN and FVKESK. The CDR3 spans 13 residues.

This chain uses TRBV19 with TRBJ2-1; the D gene is possibly TRBD2 (6 bases). The CDR3 sequence is 18 residues long. The germline V gene has CDR1 LNHDA and CDR2 SQIVND (reference sequence). The V end was cut by 7 bases, the J end by 1 base, with 23 bases between. CDR3 sequence (DNA): TGTGCCAGTAATCCCGACTTCGGGTGGGGAGGATCCTACAATGAGCAGTTCTTC. Encoded protein: CASNPDFGWGGSYNEQFF.

This chain connects TRBV6-4 to TRBJ2-3; the match to TRBD1 covers 11 bases. The CDR3 length is 15 residues. Germline V CDR1 and CDR2: MRHNA, SNTAGT. The trim removed 4 bases at V and 4 bases at J, leaving 4 bases unmatched. Here the CDR3 DNA reads TGTGCCAGCAGTGGCTCGGGACAGGGGGCAGATACGCAGTATTTT. It yields the protein CASSGSGQGADTQYF.

The chain employs TRBV9 and TRBJ2-7; TRBD2 is a possible D gene (5 bases). Germline V gene lookup returns CDR1 SGDLS and CDR2 YYNGEE. V lost 3 bases to trimming and J lost 1 base, with 8 bases between them. There are 13 residues in the CDR3. The CDR3 DNA follows: TGTGCCAGCAGCGAGGGCGGGTCCTACGAGCAGTACTTC. Its translation: CASSEGGSYEQYF.

V gene TRBV29-1 combines with J gene TRBJ2-7; perhaps TRBD2 as D (6 bases). Trimming took 5 bases from V and 3 from J, leaving 11 bases between them. Germline CDR1 is SQVTM and CDR2 is ANQGSEA. CDR3 size: 12 residues. CDR3 nucleotides: TGCAGCGTTACCCGGGGGAACTACGAGCAGTACTTC. It encodes CSVTRGNYEQYF.

The DNA of the CDR3 is TGCGCCAGCAGCCCCTACGTAGGGGTAAGCGAGCAGTACTTC. Its protein is CASSPYVGVSEQYF. The rearrangement uses TRBV5-1 and TRBJ2-7; possibly TRBD1 for D (5 bases). Trimming took off 4 bases at V and 6 bases at J, with 17 bases between the two ends. The germline CDR1 and CDR2 sequences are SGHRS and YFSETQ. The length of the CDR3 is 14 residues.

This chain links TRBV7-2 with TRBJ2-1; 7 nucleotides line up with TRBD2. Germline assignment: CDR1 SGHTA and CDR2 FQGNSA. This CDR3 region has 16 residues. V trimming: 2 bases; J trimming: 0 bases; junction bases outside the gene matches: 4. The CDR3 reads CASSLSAGSSYNEQFF. Written as DNA, the CDR3 is TGTGCCAGCAGCTTATCAGCGGGGAGCTCCTACAATGAGCAGTTCTTC.

V and J are TRBV5-1 and TRBJ2-4, with D possibly matching TRBD2 (5 bases). Per germline, CDR1 SGHRS and CDR2 YFSETQ. V gave up 4 bases and J gave up 10 bases, with 18 bases separating them. This CDR3 contains 14 residues. The DNA for the CDR3 is TGCGCCAGCAGCCTGATGGAGTTTGGGGAGATTCAGTACTTC. Its protein product is CASSLMEFGEIQYF.

This chain joins TRBV11-2 and TRBJ2-7, with TRBD1 matching 7 bases. The CDR3 loop spans 16 amino acids. V lost 2 bases to trimming and J lost 0 bases; unmatched junction nucleotides: 7. Germline V lookup: CDR1 SGHAT, CDR2 FQNNGV. For the CDR3, the DNA is TGTGCCAGCAGCTTACCCCCTTGGGACAGCTCCTACGAGCAGTACTTC. Translated: CASSLPPWDSSYEQYF.